Detailed here is one T cell receptor (beta chain). Germline CDR1 reads LNHDA; CDR2 reads SQIVND (reference sequence). The CDR3 is made up of 15 amino acids. V gave up 1 base and J gave up 5 bases, with 11 bases separating them. Here immunoSEQ multiplex PCR was the method, and the copy in TCRdb shows in-frame clones only, minus some. The sample comprises around 200,000 clones, 75% to 90% of which are singletons, and about 4.6% rests with the top ten. This record belongs to a study of blood T cell repertoires in COVID-19. Up to 2 weeks before entering the study, exposed participants had met a COVID-19 case.

The sample consisted of PBMCs or T cells enriched from blood (not recorded which). This chain uses TRBV19 with TRBJ2-2; a weak D match, TRBD2 (5 bases). This TCR came from a woman in her twenties or thirties who had been exposed to COVID-19. The CDR3 sequence is CASSIVATITGELFF. CDR3 DNA: TGTGCCAGTAGTATAGTCGCGACTATAACCGGGGAGCTGTTTTTT.